Below, 5 T cell receptor beta chains from the same sample are listed, as sequenced in a study of response to subunit inactivated influenza vaccine. TCRdb re-called the RT-PCR reads with MiXCR, one entry per CDR3 protein. This table has 650,000 to 800,000 distinct CDR3 sequences, approximately 17% appearing once. This specimen consisted of PBMCs from blood, obtained 5 days after vaccination. The origin of the receptors is a man over 45 who received an inactivated influenza vaccine.

In this sample, this clonotype turned up many times. The chain has TRBV13 and TRBJ2-2, with D unclear. The CDR3 totals 12 residues. Trimming removed 5 bases at V and 8 bases at J, with 9 bases between. CDR1 PRHDT and CDR2 FYEKMQ come from the germline V gene (reference sequence). The CDR3 DNA is TGTGCCAGCAGCGCCCACCAGGGGGAGCTGTTTTTT. Translated, it gives CASSAHQGELFF.

V gene TRBV5-1 combines with J gene TRBJ2-1, with TRBD2 matching 10 bases. Germline trimming cut 0 bases from V and 6 bases from J; bases unmatched to any gene: 9. The CDR3 extends over 17 amino acids. Germline V gene sequence: CDR1 SGHRS, CDR2 YFSETQ. CDR3 sequence reads: CASSLAVGAGGPNEQFF. CDR3 nucleotide sequence: TGCGCCAGCAGCTTGGCCGTGGGAGCGGGGGGGCCCAATGAGCAGTTCTTC.

The chain joins TRBV6-6 to TRBJ1-4; D is ambiguous. The germline V gene has CDR1 MNHNY and CDR2 SVGAGI (reference sequence). There are 12 residues in the CDR3. Deletions cut 6 bases from V and 8 bases from J, with 10 bases between. The CDR3 DNA reads as TGTGCCAGCAGCCCTGGCAGAGAAAAACTGTTTTTT. This codes for CASSPGREKLFF.

This clonotype was counted only a few times. The rearrangement links TRBV20-1 to TRBJ2-1; D unclear. This CDR3 has 11 amino acids. The germline V and J ends were trimmed by 0 bases and 4 bases, with 1 base remaining between them. The V gene's germline CDR1 is DFQATT and CDR2 SNEGSKA (reference sequence). Written as DNA, the CDR3 is TGCAGTGCTAGAGAGTACAATGAGCAGTTCTTC. This codes for CSAREYNEQFF.

The chain uses TRBV4-1 and TRBJ2-3, with 10 bases lining up with TRBD2. Germline V gives CDR1 MGHRA, CDR2 YSYEKL. The CDR3 totals 20 residues. The junction had 17 bases not matched to a gene; V was cut back by 3 bases and J by 2 bases. The CDR3 reads CASSQRGGPLAGGLTDTQYF. The DNA of the CDR3 is TGCGCCAGCAGCCAGAGGGGAGGTCCCTTAGCGGGGGGCCTCACAGATACGCAGTATTTT.